The entry below gives a single T cell receptor beta chain sequence along with its context. These data come from a study of blood T cell repertoires in COVID-19. Study-level background: Sources were T cells, B-cell-depleted T cells, or PBMCs; the material itself was cDNA or gDNA.

TCRdb's table, derived via immunoSEQ multiplex PCR, lists solely in-frame clones and lacks some. Altogether around 250,000 clones are present, about nine tenths being singletons, with the ten largest covering more than 1%. This CDR3 spans 16 amino acids. CDR1 MNHEY and CDR2 SMNVEV come from the germline V gene (reference sequence). Trimming took 3 bases from V and 2 from J, leaving 14 bases between them. Participant reports of clinical history set cohort assignment. The sample taken for sequencing was PBMCs or T cells enriched from blood (not recorded which). The chain is built from TRBV27 and TRBJ1-5, with D possibly being TRBD1 (5 bases). This clonotype was sampled from a human donor in a cohort exposed to, infected with or recovered from COVID-19 (not recorded which). The donor label of this sample is uncertain. The CDR3 DNA is TGTGCCAGCAGTTTGAGGCGGGGACCGGGCAATCAGCCCCAGCATTTT. Translating it yields CASSLRRGPGNQPQHF.